This T cell receptor (beta chain) was sequenced during a study of beta chain features in type 1 diabetes. General study points: People with Type 1 diabetes carried modestly yet significantly shorter TCRB CDR3s in all four CD4+ subsets.

The authors reverse transcribed all of the isolated RNA, so sequencing captured expressed TCRB transcripts. Here immunoSEQ multiplex PCR was the method, and the copy in TCRdb shows in-frame clones only, minus some. The table has 250,000 to 350,000 clones, roughly an eighth seen once. The J segment lost 5 bases and the V segment lost 1 base, leaving 4 bases of the junction unmatched. CDR1 is SGHTA and CDR2 is FQGNSA in the germline V gene. This CDR3 is built from 15 residues. Points on this clone: Its matching antigen is unknown.

The rearrangement uses TRBV7-2 and TRBJ2-7; TRBD2 agrees at 11 bases. What was sequenced was naive CD4+ T cells from blood. The sequence came from a young man with type 1 diabetes. This CDR3 reads CASSLVTSGRDEQYF. CDR3 DNA sequence: TGTGCCAGCAGCTTAGTAACTAGCGGGAGAGACGAGCAGTACTTC.